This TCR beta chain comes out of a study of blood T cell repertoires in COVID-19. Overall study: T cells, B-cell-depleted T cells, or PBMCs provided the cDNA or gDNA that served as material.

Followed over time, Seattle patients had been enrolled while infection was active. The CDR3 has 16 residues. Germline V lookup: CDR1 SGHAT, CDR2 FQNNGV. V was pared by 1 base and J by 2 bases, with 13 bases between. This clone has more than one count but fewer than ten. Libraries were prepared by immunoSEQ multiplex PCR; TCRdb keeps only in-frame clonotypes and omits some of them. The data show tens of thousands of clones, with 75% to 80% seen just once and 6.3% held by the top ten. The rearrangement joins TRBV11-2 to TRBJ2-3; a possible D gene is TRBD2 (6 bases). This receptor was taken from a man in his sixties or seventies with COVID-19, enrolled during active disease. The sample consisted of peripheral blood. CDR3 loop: CASSLGTSSVTDTQYF. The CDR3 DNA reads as TGTGCCAGCAGCTTAGGAACTAGCTCAGTCACAGATACGCAGTATTTT.